These 6 T cell receptor beta chains came from one sample sequenced in a study of post-analysis software for immune sequencing data. Regarding the study as a whole: There were five or six TRBV segments more frequent in patients than controls, and TRBV5-6, TRBV5-1 and TRBV20-1 were among them.

No antigen is known for these receptors. The library was made from cDNA and included unique molecular identifiers. TCRdb independently ran MiXCR on the PCR reads; one entry per CDR3 protein. The data show about 820,000 distinct CDR3 sequences, about 57% seen once. The sequenced sample was blood. These receptors were collected from a girl under 18 with multiple sclerosis.

This clonotype was found once. The chain is built from TRBV30 and TRBJ1-1; no clear D gene. The CDR3 has 11 residues. Germline V gene sequence: CDR1 GTSNPN, CDR2 SVGIG (reference sequence). Trimming took off 5 bases at V and 5 bases at J, with 9 bases between the two ends. The CDR3 here is CAWHFSTEAFF. DNA of the CDR3: TGTGCCTGGCATTTTAGTACTGAAGCTTTCTTT. The variable domain in full, with the rest retrieved from reference TRBV30 and TRBJ1-1, is SQTIHQWPATLVQPVGSPLSLECTVEGTSNPNLYWYRQAAGRGLQLLFYSVGIGQISSEVPQNLSASRPQDRQFILSSKKLLLSDSGFYLCAWHFSTEAFFGQGTRLTVV.

V is TRBV7-3 and J is TRBJ1-1; no reliable D call. Trimming left V 6 bases short and J 5 bases short, with 13 bases between. The CDR3 length is 13 residues. The germline CDR1 and CDR2 sequences are SGHTA and FQGTGA. CDR3 sequence: CASSTSGGTEAFF. The CDR3 DNA reads as TGTGCCAGCAGTACCTCAGGAGGGACTGAAGCTTTCTTT.

J is TRBJ1-1 and V is TRBV27; 8 bases map to TRBD1. Germline-derived CDR1 and CDR2 are MNHEY and SMNVEV (reference sequence). The CDR3 loop spans 13 amino acids. With 8 bases clipped from V and 0 bases from J, the junction kept 2 bases outside the gene matches. CDR3 loop: CASRDRMNTEAFF. The CDR3 bases are TGTGCCAGCCGGGACAGGATGAACACTGAAGCTTTCTTT.

The J gene is TRBJ2-1, the V gene TRBV6-2 or TRBV6-3, with TRBD2 identical over 11 bases. The CDR3 runs to 15 residues. V was pared by 0 bases and J by 8 bases, with 3 bases of the junction left unmatched. Per germline, CDR1 MNHEY and CDR2 SVGEGT. CDR3 protein: CASSYSTSGSDEQFF. CDR3 DNA: TGTGCCAGCAGTTACTCCACTAGCGGGAGCGATGAGCAGTTCTTC.

This chain uses TRBV12-5 with TRBJ2-5; D might be TRBD1 (6 bases). The CDR3 loop spans 15 amino acids. Trimming removed 1 base from V and 5 bases from J, with 14 bases in between. Germline V CDR1 and CDR2: LGHNT, FRNRAP. The CDR3 nucleotides are TGTGCTAGTGGTTTGGAAGAAGGGGGAGTGGAGACCCAGTACTTC. Protein sequence: CASGLEEGGVETQYF. The full variable domain, completed using reference TRBV12-5 and TRBJ2-5, is DARVTQTPRHKVTEMGQEVTMRCQPILGHNTVFWYRQTMMQGLELLAYFRNRAPLDDSGMPKDRFSAEMPDATLATLKIQPSEPRDSAVYFCASGLEEGGVETQYFGPGTRLLVL.

The rearrangement uses TRBV3-1 and TRBJ2-7, with unresolved D. This CDR3 spans 12 amino acids. Germline V CDR1 and CDR2: LGHDT, YNNKEL (reference sequence). Trimming pared 0 bases from V and 5 bases from J, leaving 5 bases between. CDR3 sequence: CASSQDLDEQYF. The CDR3 DNA is TGTGCCAGCAGCCAAGATCTGGACGAGCAGTACTTC.